This note documents a single TCR beta chain sequence. This clone was picked up a small number of times. Its antigen remains undetermined. Base quality data are lacking; no much larger clone is found one base away. This entry is derived from a study of PD-1 blockade in classical Hodgkin lymphoma (dated by TCRdb to about 2020). Study-level background: Nivolumab dosing was 3 mg/kg intravenously every 2 weeks, continuing until either disease progression or unacceptable toxicity. The study used CyTOF and TCR beta sequencing to define a peripheral blood immune signature of response to PD-1 blockade in classical Hodgkin lymphoma.

The germline V gene provides CDR1 ENHRY and CDR2 SYGVKD. Inclusive of the bounding cysteine and phenylalanine, the CDR3 is 15 residues long. Only the CDR3 part of the read is kept: 45 bases, read in frame from the first base. V is cut back by 11 bases and J by 4 bases, with 16 bases in the junction unmatched. Genomic DNA was extracted with the Qiagen DNeasy kit from unsorted PBMCs and from negatively selected CD4+ and CD8+ fractions. TCR beta CDR3 regions were amplified by immunoSEQ multiplex PCR using primers annealing to V and J segments. A synthetic immune receptor repertoire was used to minimize amplification bias, and remaining bias was computationally removed after sequencing. Per the authors' processing: Custom Python scripts were used to quantify repertoire diversity as the Shannon entropy index. Unsorted, CD4+ and CD8+ repertoires were analyzed separately, except for combined analyses in which CD4+ and CD8+ sequences were merged in silico. A clone was considered expanded if an increase in frequency of at least 2-fold after treatment relative to C1D1 was found, and a pseudocount of 0.5 was applied to clones undetected at baseline. Clones with 0 or 1 copy at C1D1 were defined as singleton clones, while clones with 2 or more copies were defined as non-singleton clones. By matching protein sequences in sorted samples from the same patient, clones expanded in unsorted samples were annotated as CD4+, CD8+ or unknown. Wilcoxon tests were applied to paired samples to test diversity changes from C1D1 to C4D1. The immuneACCESS repertoire file appears here via TCRdb, limited to in-frame rearrangements. These files lack a portion of the clones; in checked studies, under half of the deficit traces to unresolved V genes, and the cause of the others is not known. The V and J calls and clone size are taken from that table; D and trimming were inferred from the DNA. Counted in this sample were tens of thousands of clones; about three quarters of them appeared once. Clones ranked in the top ten supply 37% of the sample.

What this sample's time point label stands for: cycle 4 day 1 (C4D1), after 6 weeks of nivolumab. All trial patients had relapsed after autologous stem cell transplantation, with cohorts A, B and C differing in prior brentuximab vedotin exposure. The trial cohort included some 53 patients with relapsed/refractory classical Hodgkin lymphoma, and each patient had a best overall response of complete response, partial response or progressive disease. Trial patients were treated with single-agent nivolumab in the multi-cohort phase II CheckMate 205 trial. An independent review committee assessed best overall response by applying the 2007 International Working Group response criteria. PBMCs from the trial were collected at three points: immediately before nivolumab initiation (C1D1), and during therapy at cycle 2 day 1 and cycle 4 day 1. After peripheral blood was drawn into 8 mL Vacutainer Cell Preparation Tubes, PBMCs were isolated by centrifugation and then cryopreserved.

Overall study results and their limits: Diversity was lower in patients who began nivolumab less than 1 year after ASCT, so these patients were left out of later analyses to avoid confounding by immune reconstitution. Baseline TCR diversity was reported to be lower in newly diagnosed patients than in healthy donors, and even lower in relapsed/refractory patients. By C4D1, a significant rise was seen in CD4+ TCR diversity but not in CD8+ TCR diversity (p=0.0027 vs p=0.16), and the rise was most apparent among complete responders (p=0.02). The study covered only a single clinical trial cohort, and the causes of the repertoire differences, possibly disease activity or prior therapy, were still not defined. Baseline diversity similar to that of newly diagnosed patients was observed in trial patients achieving complete response, whereas significantly lower diversity was observed in partial responders and progressors.

This material consisted of peripheral blood mononuclear cells (PBMCs), taken before the fourth cycle of nivolumab. The receptor chain draws on TRBV10-3 and TRBJ1-2; 7 central nucleotides agree with TRBD1. The origin of this receptor is a human donor with classical Hodgkin lymphoma. The CDR3 region: CASGGTIQGGYGYTF. At the DNA level, the sequence is TGTGCCTCAGGGGGGACGATACAGGGCGGCTATGGCTACACCTTC.